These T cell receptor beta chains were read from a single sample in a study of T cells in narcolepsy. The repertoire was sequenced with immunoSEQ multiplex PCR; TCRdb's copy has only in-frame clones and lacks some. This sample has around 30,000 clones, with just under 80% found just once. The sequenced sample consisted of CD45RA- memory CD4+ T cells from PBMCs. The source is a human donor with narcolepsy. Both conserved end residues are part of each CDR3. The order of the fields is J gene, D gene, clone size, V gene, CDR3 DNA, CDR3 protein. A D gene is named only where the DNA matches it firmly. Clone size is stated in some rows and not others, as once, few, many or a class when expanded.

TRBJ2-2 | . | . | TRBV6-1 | TGTGCCAGCAGTGCCATGACTCATGGGGGCGGGGAGCTGTTTTTT | CASSAMTHGGGELFF
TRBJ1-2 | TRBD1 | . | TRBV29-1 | TGCAGCGTTGGGACAGGGTATGGCTACACCTTC | CSVGTGYGYTF
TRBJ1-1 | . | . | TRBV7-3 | TGTGCCAGCAGCCCGACAGGCCCAATAAGGTTTCGGACTGAAGCTTTCTTT | CASSPTGPIRFRTEAFF
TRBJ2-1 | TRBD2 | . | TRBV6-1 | TGTGCCAGCAAGGTTAGCGGGGGGGCCCGAAATGAGCAGTTCTTC | CASKVSGGARNEQFF
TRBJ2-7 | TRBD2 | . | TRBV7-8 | TGTGCCAGCAGCGCGTGGACTAGCGGGAGTGTCTACGAGCAGTACTTC | CASSAWTSGSVYEQYF
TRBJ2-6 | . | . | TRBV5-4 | TGTGCCAGCAGCCCCGAAGGCTCTGGGGCCAACGTCCTGACTTTC | CASSPEGSGANVLTF
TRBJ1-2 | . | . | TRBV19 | TGTGCCAGTAGGTCCCAGGGACGCCGCGCGGTCTATGGCTACACCTTC | CASRSQGRRAVYGYTF
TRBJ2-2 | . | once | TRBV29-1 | TGCAGCGGAGGACAGAACACCGGGGAGCTGTTTTTT | CSGGQNTGELFF
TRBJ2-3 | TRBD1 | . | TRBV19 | TGTGCCAGTAGTAGCCAGGGGGCAGGTCCAGATACGCAGTATTTT | CASSSQGAGPDTQYF
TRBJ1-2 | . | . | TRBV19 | TGTGCCAGTAGGACAGGTCGGGGACGGGGACAACTCTATGGCTACACCTTC | CASRTGRGRGQLYGYTF
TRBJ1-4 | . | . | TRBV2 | TGTGCCAGCAGTGACCGACCGAAAACTAATGAAAAACTGTTTTTT | CASSDRPKTNEKLFF